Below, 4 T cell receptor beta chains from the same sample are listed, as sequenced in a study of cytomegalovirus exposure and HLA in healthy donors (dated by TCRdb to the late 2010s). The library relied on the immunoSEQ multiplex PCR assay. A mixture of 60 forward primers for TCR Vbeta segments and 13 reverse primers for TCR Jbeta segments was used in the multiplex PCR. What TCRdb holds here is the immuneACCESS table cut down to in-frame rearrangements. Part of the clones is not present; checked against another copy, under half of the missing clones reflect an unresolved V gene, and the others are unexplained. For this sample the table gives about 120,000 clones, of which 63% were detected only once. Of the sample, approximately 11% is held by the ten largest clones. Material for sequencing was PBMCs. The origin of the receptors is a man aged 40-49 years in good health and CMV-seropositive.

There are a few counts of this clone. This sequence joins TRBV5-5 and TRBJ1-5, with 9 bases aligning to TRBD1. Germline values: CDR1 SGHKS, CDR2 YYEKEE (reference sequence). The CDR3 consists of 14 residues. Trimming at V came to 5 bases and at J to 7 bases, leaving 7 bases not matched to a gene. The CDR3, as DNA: TGTGCCAGCAGACAGGGACAGGGACAGCAGCCCCAGCATTTT. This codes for CASRQGQGQQPQHF.

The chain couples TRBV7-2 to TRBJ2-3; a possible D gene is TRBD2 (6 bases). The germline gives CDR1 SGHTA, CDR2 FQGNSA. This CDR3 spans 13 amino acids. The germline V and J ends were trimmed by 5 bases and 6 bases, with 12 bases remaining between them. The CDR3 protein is CASSLGRDDTQYF. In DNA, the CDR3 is TGTGCCAGCAGCCTAGGGCGGGATGATACGCAGTATTTT.

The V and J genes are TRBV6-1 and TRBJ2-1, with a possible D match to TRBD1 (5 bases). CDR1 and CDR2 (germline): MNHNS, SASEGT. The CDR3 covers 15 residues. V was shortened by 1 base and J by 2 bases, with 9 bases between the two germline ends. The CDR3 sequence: CASSEGQGTYNEQFF. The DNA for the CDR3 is TGTGCCAGCAGTGAAGGTCAGGGAACCTACAATGAGCAGTTCTTC.

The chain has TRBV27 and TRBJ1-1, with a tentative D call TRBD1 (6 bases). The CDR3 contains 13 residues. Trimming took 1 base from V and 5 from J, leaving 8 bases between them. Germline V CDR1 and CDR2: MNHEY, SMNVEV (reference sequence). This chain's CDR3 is CASSLWGQTEAFF. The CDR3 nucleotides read TGTGCCAGCAGTTTATGGGGACAAACTGAAGCTTTCTTT.